These 14 T cell receptor beta chains were sequenced from one sample in a study of blood T cell repertoires in COVID-19 (dated by TCRdb to 2018 to 2020). Library generation was performed with the immunoSEQ multiplex PCR assay. TCRdb re-hosts the immuneACCESS table, in-frame sequences only. Its copies lack some clones; in the studies checked, an unresolved V gene accounts for under half of them, and the cause for the rest is not known. The sample table shows about 200,000 clones, and around 82% are seen once. Over 7% of the sample is in the top ten clones. Sample: peripheral blood. These receptors all come from a woman between 70 and 85 years old with acute or convalescent COVID-19.

The CDR3 sequence is CASSLPGSDNEQFF. Written as DNA, the CDR3 is TGTGCCAGCAGCTTGCCGGGTAGCGACAATGAGCAGTTCTTC. The rearrangement uses TRBV5-4 and TRBJ2-1; possible D gene TRBD2, 5 bases. The CDR3 is 14 residues long. CDR1 SGHNT and CDR2 YYREEE come from the germline V gene (reference sequence). Trimming took 1 base from V and 5 from J, leaving 10 bases between them.

The chain carries TRBV5-4 and TRBJ1-1; no firm D call. Germline V lookup: CDR1 SGHNT, CDR2 YYREEE (reference sequence). The V and J ends lost 0 bases and 7 bases respectively, with 13 bases between them. The CDR3 runs 14 residues. CDR3 sequence (DNA): TGTGCCAGCAGCTTGGATTTCCGTGGTAGTGAAGCTTTCTTT. Its translation is CASSLDFRGSEAFF.

The genes are TRBV27 and TRBJ2-7, with 9 bases identical to TRBD1. The J segment lost 5 bases and the V segment lost 1 base, leaving 3 bases of the junction unmatched. CDR1 and CDR2 (germline): MNHEY, SMNVEV (reference sequence). The CDR3 covers 14 residues. The CDR3 spells CASSLFDRGDEQYF. As DNA, the CDR3 is TGTGCCAGCAGTTTATTCGACAGGGGGGACGAGCAGTACTTC.

The sample holds one count of this clone. In DNA form, the CDR3 reads TGTGCCAGCTCACCAGCTAGCGGAACCTACGAGCAGTACTTC. Amino acids: CASSPASGTYEQYF. The rearrangement links TRBV18 to TRBJ2-7; 7 bases line up with TRBD2. The V segment lost 2 bases and the J segment 2 bases; nucleotides outside the gene matches: 3. Germline V gene lookup returns CDR1 KGHSH and CDR2 LQKENI. This CDR3 comprises 14 residues.

V gene TRBV6-1 combines with J gene TRBJ1-2; 7 bases agree with TRBD1. CDR3 length equals 14 residues. With 1 base clipped from V and 11 bases from J, the junction kept 10 bases outside the gene matches. Per germline, CDR1 MNHNS and CDR2 SASEGT. CDR3 region: CASSEVGTVPRYTF. CDR3 in DNA: TGTGCCAGCAGTGAAGTGGGGACAGTCCCTCGGTACACCTTC.

This chain uses TRBV6-5 with TRBJ1-2; the D gene is possibly TRBD1 (5 bases). The CDR3 loop spans 14 amino acids. Germline assignment: CDR1 MNHEY and CDR2 SVGAGI. Trimming removed 2 bases from V and 7 bases from J, with 14 bases in between. In DNA form, the CDR3 reads TGTGCCAGCAGTTACAGGGGCTCCCAGGGTGGCTACACCTTC. Amino acid sequence: CASSYRGSQGGYTF.

V is TRBV5-5 and J is TRBJ2-6; D is possibly TRBD2 (6 bases). Germline CDR1 SGHKS, CDR2 YYEKEE (reference sequence). The V and J ends lost 2 bases and 3 bases respectively, with 9 bases between them. The CDR3 has 15 residues. The CDR3 protein is CASSFSGVGANVLTF. CDR3 bases: TGTGCCAGCAGCTTCTCGGGGGTTGGGGCCAACGTCCTGACTTTC.

The CDR3 loop is CASSIVRRELGSNQPQHF. CDR3 DNA: TGTGCCAGTAGTATCGTCCGCAGGGAACTTGGGAGCAATCAGCCCCAGCATTTT. J is TRBJ1-5 and V is TRBV19; the D gene is possibly TRBD1 (5 bases). Germline V CDR1 and CDR2: LNHDA, SQIVND (reference sequence). This CDR3 is 18 amino acids long. V was shortened by 3 bases and J by 1 base, with 19 bases between the two germline ends.

This chain connects TRBV2 to TRBJ2-3; 11 bases are shared with TRBD2. The CDR3 consists of 14 residues. From germline, CDR1 is SNHLY and CDR2 FYNNEI. The V segment lost 3 bases and the J segment 6 bases; nucleotides outside the gene matches: 2. CDR3 in amino acids: CASSDSSGGDTQYF. The CDR3 region has the DNA TGTGCCAGCAGTGATTCTAGCGGGGGGGATACGCAGTATTTT.

There are many counts of this clone. The CDR3 here is CASTRDRDSTYEQYV. CDR3 in DNA: TGTGCCAGCACTAGAGACAGGGATTCTACCTACGAGCAGTACGTC. The chain is built from TRBV6-5 and TRBJ2-7; 7 nucleotides line up with TRBD1. CDR3 length: 15 residues. Germline V CDR1 and CDR2: MNHEY, SVGAGI. Trimming at V came to 7 bases and at J to 2 bases, leaving 11 bases not matched to a gene.

V usage is TRBV18 and J usage is TRBJ2-3; TRBD2 agrees at 7 bases. This CDR3 has 15 residues. Germline CDR1 and CDR2: KGHSH and LQKENI. Trimming at V came to 2 bases and at J to 0 bases, leaving 2 bases not matched to a gene. The CDR3 sequence is CASSPVGLSTDTQYF. CDR3 sequence (DNA): TGTGCCAGCTCACCAGTGGGACTAAGCACAGATACGCAGTATTTT.

The chain recombines TRBV19 with TRBJ2-2; 7 bases are shared with TRBD2. V shed 5 bases and J 5 bases; nucleotides not matched to a gene: 8. CDR1 is LNHDA, CDR2 SQIVND, per germline (reference sequence). The CDR3 runs 15 residues. The CDR3 reads CASSLASGPTGELFF. CDR3 nucleotide sequence: TGTGCCAGTAGTCTGGCTAGCGGCCCAACCGGGGAGCTGTTTTTT. Variable domain in full (rest from reference TRBV19 and TRBJ2-2): DGGITQSPKYLFRKEGQNVTLSCEQNLNHDAMYWYRQDPGQGLRLIYYSQIVNDFQKGDIAEGYSVSREKKESFPLTVTSAQKNPTAFYLCASSLASGPTGELFFGEGSRLTVL.

The chain is built from TRBV27 and TRBJ2-6; weak D call: TRBD2 (7 bases). The length of the CDR3 is 17 residues. CDR1 is MNHEY and CDR2 is SMNVEV in the germline V gene (reference sequence). Trimming shortened V by 5 bases and J by 3 bases, and 17 bases separated the two germline ends. The CDR3 DNA follows: TGTGCCAGCAGTCCCCGTGGGGGGGCGCTTGGGGCCAACGTCCTGACTTTC. Translating it yields CASSPRGGALGANVLTF.

In regard to this clone: The sample carries other DNA sequences with the same CDR3. This chain joins TRBV7-2 and TRBJ1-6; 10 nucleotides align to TRBD1. Germline V lookup: CDR1 SGHTA, CDR2 FQGNSA. This CDR3 is 15 amino acids long. V lost 3 bases to trimming and J lost 7 bases; unmatched junction nucleotides: 3. CDR3 amino acids: CASSLDRGANSPLHF. Here the CDR3 DNA reads TGTGCCAGCAGCTTGGACAGGGGGGCGAATTCACCCCTCCACTTT.